This TCR beta chain derives from a study of early T cells in non-severe SARS-CoV-2 infection. Study-level results: Matches to VDJdb favored anti-spike CD8 responses and missed private and CD4 specificities.

cDNA molecules, individually, were tagged with unique molecular identifiers. MiXCR was run by TCRdb on the 5' RACE reads, yielding one entry per CDR3 protein. The table lists approximately 70,000 distinct CDR3 sequences, 5% of them singletons. CDR1 is SGHVS and CDR2 is FQNEAQ in the germline V gene. The CDR3 is 15 amino acids. V lost 6 bases and J lost 0, with 12 bases in between. This clonotype was recorded at least ten times. Its target is not known. This specimen consisted of whole blood, obtained at baseline. This chain uses TRBV7-8 with TRBJ2-1; no firm D call. This receptor was taken from an adult who was a healthcare worker with PCR-confirmed SARS-CoV-2 infection or an uninfected control (not recorded which). The chain's CDR3 is CASRLRVSSYNEQFF. CDR3 coding DNA: TGTGCCAGCAGGTTACGGGTCAGCTCCTACAATGAGCAGTTCTTC.